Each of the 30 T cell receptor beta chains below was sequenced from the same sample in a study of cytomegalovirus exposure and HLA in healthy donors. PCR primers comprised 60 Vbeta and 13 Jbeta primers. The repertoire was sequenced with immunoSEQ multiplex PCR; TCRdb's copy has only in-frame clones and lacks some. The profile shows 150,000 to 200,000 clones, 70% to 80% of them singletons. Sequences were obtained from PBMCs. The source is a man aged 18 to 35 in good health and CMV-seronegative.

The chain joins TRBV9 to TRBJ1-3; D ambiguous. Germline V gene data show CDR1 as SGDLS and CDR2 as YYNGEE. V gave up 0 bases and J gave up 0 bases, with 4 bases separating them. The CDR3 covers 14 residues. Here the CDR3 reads CASSVASSGNTIYF. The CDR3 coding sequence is TGTGCCAGCAGCGTAGCCAGCTCTGGAAACACCATATATTTT.

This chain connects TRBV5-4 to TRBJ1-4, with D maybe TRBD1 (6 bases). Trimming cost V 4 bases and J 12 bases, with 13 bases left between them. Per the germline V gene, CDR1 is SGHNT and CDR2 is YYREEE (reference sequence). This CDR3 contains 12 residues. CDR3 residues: CASSPGGPELFF. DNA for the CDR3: TGTGCCAGCAGCCCGGGGGGCCCCGAACTGTTTTTT.

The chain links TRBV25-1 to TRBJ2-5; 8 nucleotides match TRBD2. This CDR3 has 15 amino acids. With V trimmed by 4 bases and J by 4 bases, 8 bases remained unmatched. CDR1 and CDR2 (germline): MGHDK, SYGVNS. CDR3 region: CASSGLTSGPETQYF. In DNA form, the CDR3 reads TGTGCCAGCAGTGGGCTCACTAGCGGCCCAGAGACCCAGTACTTC.

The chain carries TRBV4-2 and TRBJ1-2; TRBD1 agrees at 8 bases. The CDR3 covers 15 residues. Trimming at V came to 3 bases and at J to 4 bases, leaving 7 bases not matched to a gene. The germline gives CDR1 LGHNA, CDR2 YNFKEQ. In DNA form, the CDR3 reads TGTGCCAGCAGCCAGTTTGGACAGGGAGGCTATGGCTACACCTTC. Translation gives CASSQFGQGGYGYTF.

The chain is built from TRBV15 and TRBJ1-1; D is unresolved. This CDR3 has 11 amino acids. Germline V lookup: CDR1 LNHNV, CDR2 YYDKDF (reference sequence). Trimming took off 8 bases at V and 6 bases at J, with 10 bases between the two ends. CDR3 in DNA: TGTGCCACCCGATTAGGAGCTGAAGCTTTCTTT. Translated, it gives CATRLGAEAFF.

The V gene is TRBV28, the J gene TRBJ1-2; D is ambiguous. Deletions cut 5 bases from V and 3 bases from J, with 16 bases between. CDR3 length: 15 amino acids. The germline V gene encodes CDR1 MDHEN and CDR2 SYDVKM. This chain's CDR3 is CASSSPWSPDYGYTF. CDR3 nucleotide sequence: TGTGCCAGCAGTAGTCCATGGAGTCCAGACTATGGCTACACCTTC.

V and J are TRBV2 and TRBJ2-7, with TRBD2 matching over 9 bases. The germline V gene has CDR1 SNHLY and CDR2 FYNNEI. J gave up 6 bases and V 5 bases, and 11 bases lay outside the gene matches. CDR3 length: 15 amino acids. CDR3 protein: CASSRGPSGIFEQYF. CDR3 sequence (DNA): TGTGCCAGCAGTCGGGGGCCTAGCGGGATATTCGAGCAGTACTTC.

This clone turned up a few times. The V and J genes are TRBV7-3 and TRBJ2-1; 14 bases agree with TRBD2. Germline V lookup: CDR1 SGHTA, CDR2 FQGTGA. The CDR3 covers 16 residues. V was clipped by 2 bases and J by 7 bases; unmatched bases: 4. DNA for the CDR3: TGTGCCAGCAGCTTAGTAGGACTAGCGGGGGGTAATGAGCAGTTCTTC. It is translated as CASSLVGLAGGNEQFF.

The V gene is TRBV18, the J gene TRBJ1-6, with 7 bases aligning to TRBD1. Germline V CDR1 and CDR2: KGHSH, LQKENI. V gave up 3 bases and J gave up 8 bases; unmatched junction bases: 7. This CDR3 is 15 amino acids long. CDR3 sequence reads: CASSPRQGWDSPLHF. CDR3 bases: TGTGCCAGCTCACCTAGACAGGGTTGGGATTCACCCCTCCACTTT.

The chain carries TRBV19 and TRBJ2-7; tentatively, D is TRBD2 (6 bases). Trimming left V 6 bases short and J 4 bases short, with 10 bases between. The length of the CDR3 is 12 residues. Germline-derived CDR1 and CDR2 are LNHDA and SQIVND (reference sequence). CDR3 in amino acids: CASSPGTYEQYF. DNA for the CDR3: TGTGCCAGTAGCCCGGGGACTTACGAGCAGTACTTC.

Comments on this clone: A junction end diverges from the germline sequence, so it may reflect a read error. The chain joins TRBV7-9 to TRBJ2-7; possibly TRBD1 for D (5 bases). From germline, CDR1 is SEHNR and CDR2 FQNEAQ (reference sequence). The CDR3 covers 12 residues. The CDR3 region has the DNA TGTTCCAGCAGTCTGGGGCTCTACGAGCAGTACTTC. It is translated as CSSSLGLYEQYF.

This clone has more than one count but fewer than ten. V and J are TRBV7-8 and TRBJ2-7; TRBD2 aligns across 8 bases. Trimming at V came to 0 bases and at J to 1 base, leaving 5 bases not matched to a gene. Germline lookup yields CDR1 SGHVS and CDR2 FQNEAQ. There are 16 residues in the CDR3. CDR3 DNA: TGTGCCAGCAGCTTAGCGGGGCGGGAGGCGTCCTACGAGCAGTACTTC. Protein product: CASSLAGREASYEQYF.

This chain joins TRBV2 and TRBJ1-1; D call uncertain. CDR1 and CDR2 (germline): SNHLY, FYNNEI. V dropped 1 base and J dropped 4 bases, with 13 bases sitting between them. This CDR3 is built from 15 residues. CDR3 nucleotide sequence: TGTGCCAGCAGTGAAGGAGACCCTGAGGGCACTGAAGCTTTCTTT. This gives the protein CASSEGDPEGTEAFF.

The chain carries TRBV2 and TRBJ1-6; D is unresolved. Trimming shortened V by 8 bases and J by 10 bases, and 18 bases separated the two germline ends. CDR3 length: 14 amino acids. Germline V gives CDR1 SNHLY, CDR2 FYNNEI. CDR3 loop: CASRIWAFDSPLHF. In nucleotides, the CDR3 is TGTGCCAGCCGCATTTGGGCCTTTGACTCACCCCTCCACTTT.

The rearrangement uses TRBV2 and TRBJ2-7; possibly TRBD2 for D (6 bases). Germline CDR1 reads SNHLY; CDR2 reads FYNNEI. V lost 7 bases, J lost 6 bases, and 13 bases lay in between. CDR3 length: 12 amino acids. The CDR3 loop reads CASTGRPPEQYF. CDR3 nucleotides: TGTGCCAGCACTGGGAGGCCCCCCGAGCAGTACTTC.

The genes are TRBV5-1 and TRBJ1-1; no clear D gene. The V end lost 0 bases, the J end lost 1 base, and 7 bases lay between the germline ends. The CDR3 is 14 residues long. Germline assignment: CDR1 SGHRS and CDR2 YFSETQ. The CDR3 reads CASSLDLWNTEAFF. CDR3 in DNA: TGCGCCAGCAGCTTGGATCTCTGGAACACTGAAGCTTTCTTT.

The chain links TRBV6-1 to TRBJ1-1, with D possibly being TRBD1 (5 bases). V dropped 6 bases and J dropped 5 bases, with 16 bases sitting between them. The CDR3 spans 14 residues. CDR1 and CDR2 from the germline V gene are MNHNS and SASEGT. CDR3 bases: TGTGCCAGCAGCCGACAGACATTTGGGACTGAAGCTTTCTTT. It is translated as CASSRQTFGTEAFF.

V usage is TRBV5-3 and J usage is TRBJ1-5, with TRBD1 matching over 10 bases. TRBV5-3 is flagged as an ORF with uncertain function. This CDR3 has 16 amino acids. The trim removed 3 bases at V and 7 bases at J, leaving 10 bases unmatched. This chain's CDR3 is CARSWDRGRLRQPQHF. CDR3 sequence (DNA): TGTGCCAGAAGCTGGGACAGGGGACGCCTCAGGCAGCCCCAGCATTTT.

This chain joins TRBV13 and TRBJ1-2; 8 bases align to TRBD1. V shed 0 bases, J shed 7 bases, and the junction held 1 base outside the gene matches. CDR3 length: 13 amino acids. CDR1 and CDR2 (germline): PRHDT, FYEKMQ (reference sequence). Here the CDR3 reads CASSLGQGGGYTF. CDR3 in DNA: TGTGCCAGCAGCTTAGGACAGGGGGGTGGCTACACCTTC.

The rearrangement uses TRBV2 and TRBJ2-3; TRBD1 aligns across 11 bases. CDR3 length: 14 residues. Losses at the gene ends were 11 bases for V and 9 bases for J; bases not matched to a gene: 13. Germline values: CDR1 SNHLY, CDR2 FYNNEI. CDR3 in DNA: TGTGCCCTCGATGGGACAGGGGGAGAGAGGACGCAGTATTTT. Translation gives CALDGTGGERTQYF.

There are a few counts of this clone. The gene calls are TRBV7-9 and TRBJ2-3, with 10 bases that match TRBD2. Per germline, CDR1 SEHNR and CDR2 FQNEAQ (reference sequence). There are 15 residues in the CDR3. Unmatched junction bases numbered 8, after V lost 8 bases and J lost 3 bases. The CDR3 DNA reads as TGTGCCAGCGATGAAGCGGGGGGGTGGACAGATACGCAGTATTTT. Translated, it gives CASDEAGGWTDTQYF. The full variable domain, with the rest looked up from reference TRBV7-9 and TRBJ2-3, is DTGVSQNPRHKITKRGQNVTFRCDPISEHNRLYWYRQTLGQGPEFLTYFQNEAQLEKSRLLSDRFSAERPKGSFSTLEIQRTEQGDSAMYLCASDEAGGWTDTQYFGPGTRLTVL.

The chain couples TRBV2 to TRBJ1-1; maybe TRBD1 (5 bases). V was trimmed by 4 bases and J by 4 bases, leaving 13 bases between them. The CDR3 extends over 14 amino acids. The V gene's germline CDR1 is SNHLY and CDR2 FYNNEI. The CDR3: CASSVEFRVTEAFF. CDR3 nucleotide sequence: TGTGCCAGCAGTGTCGAGTTCAGGGTCACTGAAGCTTTCTTT. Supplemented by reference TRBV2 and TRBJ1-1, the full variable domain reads EPEVTQTPSHQVTQMGQEVILRCVPISNHLYFYWYRQILGQKVEFLVSFYNNEISEKSEIFDDQFSVERPDGSNFTLKIRSTKLEDSAMYFCASSVEFRVTEAFFGQGTRLTVV.

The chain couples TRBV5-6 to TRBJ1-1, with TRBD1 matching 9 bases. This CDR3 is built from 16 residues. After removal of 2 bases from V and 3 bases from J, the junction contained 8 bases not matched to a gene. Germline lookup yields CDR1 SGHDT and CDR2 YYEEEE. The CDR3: CASSLTGQGRYTEAFF. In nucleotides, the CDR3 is TGTGCCAGCAGCTTAACGGGACAGGGCCGGTACACTGAAGCTTTCTTT. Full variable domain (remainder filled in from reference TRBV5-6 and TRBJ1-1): DAGVTQSPTHLIKTRGQQVTLRCSPKSGHDTVSWYQQALGQGPQFIFQYYEEEERQRGNFPDRFSGHQFPNYSSELNVNALLLGDSALYLCASSLTGQGRYTEAFFGQGTRLTVV.

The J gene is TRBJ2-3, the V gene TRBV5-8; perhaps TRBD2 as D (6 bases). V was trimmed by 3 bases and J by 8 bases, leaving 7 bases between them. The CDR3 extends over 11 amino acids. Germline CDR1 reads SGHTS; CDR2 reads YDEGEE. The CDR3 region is CASSSRGTQYF. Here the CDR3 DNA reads TGTGCCAGCAGCTCGCGGGGTACGCAGTATTTT.

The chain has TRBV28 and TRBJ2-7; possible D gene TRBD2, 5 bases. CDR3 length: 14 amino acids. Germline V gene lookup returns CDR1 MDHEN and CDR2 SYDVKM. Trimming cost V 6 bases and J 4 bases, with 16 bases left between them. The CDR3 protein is CASRGLRVRYEQYF. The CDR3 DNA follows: TGTGCCAGCAGGGGCTTGAGGGTGAGGTACGAGCAGTACTTC. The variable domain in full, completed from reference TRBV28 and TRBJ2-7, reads DVKVTQSSRYLVKRTGEKVFLECVQDMDHENMFWYRQDPGLGLRLIYFSYDVKMKEKGDIPEGYSVSREKKERFSLILESASTNQTSMYLCASRGLRVRYEQYFGPGTRLTVT.

The CDR3 is CASSRTGYEQYF. CDR3 sequence (DNA): TGTGCCAGCAGTCGTACAGGGTACGAGCAGTACTTC. The chain joins TRBV28 to TRBJ2-7, with D possibly being TRBD1 (6 bases). This CDR3 region has 12 residues. From germline, CDR1 is MDHEN and CDR2 SYDVKM. V lost 5 bases and J 4 bases, leaving 9 bases between the germline ends.

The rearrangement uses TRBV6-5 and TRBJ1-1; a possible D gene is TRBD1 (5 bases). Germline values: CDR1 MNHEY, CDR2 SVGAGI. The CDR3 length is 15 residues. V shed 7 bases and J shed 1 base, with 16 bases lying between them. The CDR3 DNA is TGTGCCAGCAAGGTCGGGGGAATTGGGAACACTGAAGCTTTCTTT. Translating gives CASKVGGIGNTEAFF.

CDR3 DNA: TGTGCCAGCAGTTACTCCACGGGGAAGGGGGCAGATACGCAGTATTTT. Its protein is CASSYSTGKGADTQYF. The chain recombines TRBV6-5 with TRBJ2-3; TRBD1 is a possible D gene (6 bases). This CDR3 contains 16 residues. Germline V gene sequence: CDR1 MNHEY, CDR2 SVGAGI. V was clipped by 0 bases and J by 4 bases, with 14 bases between them.

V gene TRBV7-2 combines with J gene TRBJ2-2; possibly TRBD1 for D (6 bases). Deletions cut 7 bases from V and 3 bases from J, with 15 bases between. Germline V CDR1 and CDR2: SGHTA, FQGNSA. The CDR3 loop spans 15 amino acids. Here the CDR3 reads CASNQYPGDTGELFF. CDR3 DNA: TGTGCCAGCAACCAATACCCAGGGGACACCGGGGAGCTGTTTTTT.

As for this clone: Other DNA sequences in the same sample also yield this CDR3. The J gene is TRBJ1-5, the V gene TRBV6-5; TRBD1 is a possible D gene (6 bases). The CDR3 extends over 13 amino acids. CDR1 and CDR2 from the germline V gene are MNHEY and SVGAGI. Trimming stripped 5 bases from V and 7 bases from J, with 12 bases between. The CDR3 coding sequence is TGTGCCAGCAGTCCTCAGGGGAACCAGCCCCAGCATTTT. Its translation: CASSPQGNQPQHF.